The clone carrying this TCR beta chain was seen a few times. What it binds is not known. Trimming took 3 bases from V and 8 from J, leaving 13 bases between them. Germline values: CDR1 SGHTA, CDR2 FQGNSA. The CDR3 sequence is 13 residues long. The PCR made use of 60 Vbeta and 13 Jbeta primers. Repertoires were generated with immunoSEQ multiplex PCR, while TCRdb's copy carries only in-frame clones and drops some. The data contain 120,000 to 150,000 clones, around 80% of them singletons. This entry comes from a study of cytomegalovirus exposure and HLA in healthy donors. Study-level background: Among the 350 to 500 donors who were genotyped, roughly 86% fell in the genetic ancestry cluster that is associated with self-reported Caucasian donors.

Study-level points and caveats: TCR beta V segments were, for the most part, productive about 87% or about 30% of the time in an earlier analysis. The Asian-associated ancestry cluster reportedly had fewer N-insertions than the approximately 670-donor mean in a later analysis.

Nominally healthy donors provided the samples, though records likely missed some immune exposures. The genes are TRBV7-2 and TRBJ1-1, with TRBD1 as a possible D gene (5 bases). The TCR originated in a woman between 50 and 59 years old in good health and CMV-seropositive. Sequencing was carried out using PBMCs. The CDR3 DNA reads TGTGCCAGCAGCTTGATGGGGCAGATAGAAGCTTTCTTT. Translation gives CASSLMGQIEAFF.